A selection of T cell receptor beta chains follows, all from one sample in a study of cytomegalovirus exposure and HLA in healthy donors. Only in-frame clones appear in the TCRdb table, and some are missing; sequencing was by immunoSEQ multiplex PCR. The sample comprises some 77,000 clones, 80% of which are singletons, and about 30% rests with the top ten. The sequenced sample consisted of PBMCs. All receptors derive from a man aged 50 or older in good health and CMV-seropositive. Both conserved end residues are part of each CDR3. Fields, in order: CDR3 length, D gene, clone size, V gene, J gene, CDR3 DNA, CDR3 protein. A D gene is named only where the DNA matches it firmly. Only some rows state a clone size, as once, few, many or a class for expanded clones.

len: 16
d_gene: TRBD1
abundance: NA
v_gene: TRBV30
j_gene: TRBJ2-1
CDR3nt: TGTGCCTGCCATCCCCTTAGGGGGCTAGGGGACAATGAGCAGTTCTTC
CDR3aa: CACHPLRGLGDNEQFF

len: 15
d_gene: NA
abundance: NA
v_gene: TRBV11-3
j_gene: TRBJ2-5
CDR3nt: TGTGCCAGCAGCTTATCCGCAGGGATCCAAGAGACCCAGTACTTC
CDR3aa: CASSLSAGIQETQYF

len: 15
d_gene: NA
abundance: NA
v_gene: TRBV19
j_gene: TRBJ2-1
CDR3nt: TGTGCCAGTAGTATAGTTGGGCTAGCAGGCAATGAGCAGTTCTTC
CDR3aa: CASSIVGLAGNEQFF

len: 13
d_gene: NA
abundance: NA
v_gene: TRBV19
j_gene: TRBJ2-5
CDR3nt: TGTGCCAGTAGTATGCAGGGGTCGGAGACCCAGTACTTC
CDR3aa: CASSMQGSETQYF

len: 16
d_gene: TRBD1
abundance: NA
v_gene: TRBV5-6
j_gene: TRBJ2-2
CDR3nt: TGTGCCAGCAGCTTGGCAGACAGGGGCGTTACCGGGGAGCTGTTTTTT
CDR3aa: CASSLADRGVTGELFF

len: 13
d_gene: TRBD1
abundance: NA
v_gene: TRBV7-9
j_gene: TRBJ1-1
CDR3nt: TGTTCCAGCAGCTTCGGGACAGGGATTGAAGCTTTCTTT
CDR3aa: CSSSFGTGIEAFF

len: 15
d_gene: TRBD2
abundance: NA
v_gene: TRBV7-8
j_gene: TRBJ2-7
CDR3nt: TGTGCCAGCAGCACCAATCGGGGGGAAGGCTACGAGCAGTACTTC
CDR3aa: CASSTNRGEGYEQYF

len: 13
d_gene: TRBD1
abundance: NA
v_gene: TRBV29-1
j_gene: TRBJ2-3
CDR3nt: TGCAGCGTTGGGCCACAGGGGGCAGATACGCAGTATTTT
CDR3aa: CSVGPQGADTQYF

len: 16
d_gene: TRBD2
abundance: NA
v_gene: TRBV18
j_gene: TRBJ2-2
CDR3nt: TGTGCCAGCCCAACTAGGACTAGCGGGAGAACCGGGGAGCTGTTTTTT
CDR3aa: CASPTRTSGRTGELFF

len: 13
d_gene: NA
abundance: NA
v_gene: TRBV7-2
j_gene: TRBJ2-1
CDR3nt: TGTGCCAGCAGCTTAGGGCCCCGCCGTGAGCAGTTCTTC
CDR3aa: CASSLGPRREQFF

len: 16
d_gene: TRBD2
abundance: NA
v_gene: TRBV7-7
j_gene: TRBJ2-1
CDR3nt: TGTGCCAGCAGCATAAGCGGGAGACGGGCCTACAATGAGCAGTTCTTC
CDR3aa: CASSISGRRAYNEQFF

len: 19
d_gene: NA
abundance: NA
v_gene: TRBV4-2
j_gene: TRBJ2-6
CDR3nt: TGTGCCAGCAGCCAAGAAAAGTGTCAGGGGCGGCCCGGGGCCAGCGTCCTGACTTTC
CDR3aa: CASSQEKCQGRPGASVLTF

len: 17
d_gene: TRBD2
abundance: NA
v_gene: TRBV7-9
j_gene: TRBJ2-1
CDR3nt: TGTTCCAGCAGCTTATTTTTTGGCGGGAGCTCCTACAATGAGCAGTTCTTC
CDR3aa: CSSSLFFGGSSYNEQFF

len: 12
d_gene: TRBD2
abundance: NA
v_gene: TRBV27
j_gene: TRBJ2-1
CDR3nt: TGTGCCAGCAGTGTGCCGGGACTAGCTCCGTTCTTC
CDR3aa: CASSVPGLAPFF

len: 16
d_gene: NA
abundance: few
v_gene: TRBV19
j_gene: TRBJ1-3
CDR3nt: TGTGCCAGTAGTATTAAGAGTCCCGAGGCCGGAAACACCATATATTTT
CDR3aa: CASSIKSPEAGNTIYF

len: 15
d_gene: TRBD2
abundance: NA
v_gene: TRBV5-4
j_gene: TRBJ2-7
CDR3nt: TGTGCCAGCAGGGGAGGACTAGCGGACTCCTACGAGCAGTACTTC
CDR3aa: CASRGGLADSYEQYF

len: 15
d_gene: NA
abundance: once
v_gene: TRBV7-2
j_gene: TRBJ2-7
CDR3nt: TGTGCCAGCAGTTCGGGTCCCGCTAACTCCTACGAGCAGTACTTC
CDR3aa: CASSSGPANSYEQYF

len: 13
d_gene: NA
abundance: once
v_gene: TRBV5-1
j_gene: TRBJ2-7
CDR3nt: TGCGCCAGCAGCTCTACCCAGGGCTACGAGCAGTACTTC
CDR3aa: CASSSTQGYEQYF

len: 15
d_gene: NA
abundance: NA
v_gene: TRBV15
j_gene: TRBJ1-2
CDR3nt: TGTGCCACCAGCAGAGATCGAGGACAAGTGTATGGCTACACCTTC
CDR3aa: CATSRDRGQVYGYTF

len: 13
d_gene: NA
abundance: NA
v_gene: TRBV5-6
j_gene: TRBJ2-7
CDR3nt: TGTGCCAGCAGCAGCCGACAGAGCTACGAGCAGTACTTC
CDR3aa: CASSSRQSYEQYF

len: 15
d_gene: NA
abundance: NA
v_gene: TRBV6-6
j_gene: TRBJ2-1
CDR3nt: TGTGCCAGCAGTTACATGGACAGCTCCTACAATGAGCAGTTCTTC
CDR3aa: CASSYMDSSYNEQFF

len: 13
d_gene: NA
abundance: NA
v_gene: TRBV5-6
j_gene: TRBJ2-1
CDR3nt: TGTGCCAGCAGTGCTCCAGGGTACAATGAGCAGTTCTTC
CDR3aa: CASSAPGYNEQFF

len: 11
d_gene: NA
abundance: NA
v_gene: TRBV6-1
j_gene: TRBJ1-3
CDR3nt: TGCAAAACCAGCTCTGGAAACACCATATATTTT
CDR3aa: CKTSSGNTIYF

len: 16
d_gene: TRBD1
abundance: once
v_gene: TRBV2
j_gene: TRBJ1-6
CDR3nt: TGTGCCAGCAGTGGTACAAGGGACAGGGGTGTCTCACCCCTCCACTTT
CDR3aa: CASSGTRDRGVSPLHF

len: 17
d_gene: NA
abundance: NA
v_gene: TRBV21-1
j_gene: TRBJ2-1
CDR3nt: TGTGCCAGCAGCAAAGGGGACGGGAGAAGCTCCTACAATGAGCAGTTCTTC
CDR3aa: CASSKGDGRSSYNEQFF

len: 15
d_gene: TRBD2
abundance: NA
v_gene: TRBV6-5
j_gene: TRBJ2-3
CDR3nt: TGTGCCAGCAGTTACGGGACTAGCAGCACAGATACGCAGTATTTT
CDR3aa: CASSYGTSSTDTQYF

len: 16
d_gene: NA
abundance: NA
v_gene: TRBV7-8
j_gene: TRBJ2-2
CDR3nt: TGTGCCAGCAGCACCTCCAGGGGAATGAAAGCCGGGGAGCTGTTTTTT
CDR3aa: CASSTSRGMKAGELFF

len: 14
d_gene: NA
abundance: NA
v_gene: TRBV5-5
j_gene: TRBJ1-3
CDR3nt: TGTGCCAGCAGCTTGGGGGCTGCTGGAAACACCATATATTTT
CDR3aa: CASSLGAAGNTIYF

len: 14
d_gene: NA
abundance: NA
v_gene: TRBV5-1
j_gene: TRBJ1-2
CDR3nt: TGCGCCAGCAGCTCTTCTTCTGGCCGGGATTATTACACCTTC
CDR3aa: CASSSSSGRDYYTF

len: 15
d_gene: TRBD1
abundance: once
v_gene: TRBV4-3
j_gene: TRBJ2-1
CDR3nt: TGCGCCAGCAGCCAAGTTGTGACAGGGGTCAATGAGCAGTTCTTC
CDR3aa: CASSQVVTGVNEQFF

len: 19
d_gene: TRBD1
abundance: NA
v_gene: TRBV6-1
j_gene: TRBJ1-3
CDR3nt: TGTGCCAGCAGTGAAGCATCCGGGACAGGGGGAAGGAGTGGAAACACCATATATTTT
CDR3aa: CASSEASGTGGRSGNTIYF

len: 17
d_gene: TRBD2
abundance: NA
v_gene: TRBV7-2
j_gene: TRBJ2-5
CDR3nt: TGTGCCAGCAGCGCCCAGGGGCCCCTTAGCGGGACAAAGACCCAGTACTTC
CDR3aa: CASSAQGPLSGTKTQYF